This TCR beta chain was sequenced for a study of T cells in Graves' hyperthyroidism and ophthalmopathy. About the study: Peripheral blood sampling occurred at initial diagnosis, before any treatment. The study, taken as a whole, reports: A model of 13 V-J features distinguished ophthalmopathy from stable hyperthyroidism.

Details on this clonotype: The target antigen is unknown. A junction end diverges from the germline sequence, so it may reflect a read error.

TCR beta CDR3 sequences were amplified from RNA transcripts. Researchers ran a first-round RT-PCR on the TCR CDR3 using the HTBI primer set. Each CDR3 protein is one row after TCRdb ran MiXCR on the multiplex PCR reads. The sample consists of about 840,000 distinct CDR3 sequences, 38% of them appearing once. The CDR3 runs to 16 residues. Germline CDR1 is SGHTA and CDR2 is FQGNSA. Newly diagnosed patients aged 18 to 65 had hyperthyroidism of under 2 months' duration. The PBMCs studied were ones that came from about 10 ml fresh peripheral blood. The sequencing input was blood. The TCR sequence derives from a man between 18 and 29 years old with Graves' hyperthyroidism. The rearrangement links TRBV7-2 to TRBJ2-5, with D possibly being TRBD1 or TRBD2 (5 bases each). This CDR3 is CASSLARADPGETQYF. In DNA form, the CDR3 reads TGTGCCAGCAGTTTAGCGCGGGCAGATCCAGGGGAGACCCAGTACTTC.